The entry below describes one T cell receptor beta chain. Its specificity is unknown. Clones were sequenced by immunoSEQ multiplex PCR, and TCRdb holds only the in-frame ones, with some missing. The sample lists about 130,000 clones, 80% to 90% seen once, with over 8% in the top ten. The data were obtained in a study of T cell responses to AZD1222 COVID-19 vaccine. Second-dose intervals of approximately 4 or approximately 12 weeks were pooled. The study, taken as a whole, reports: Spike-specific TCR breadth and depth went up after people got two AZD1222 doses.

The origin of this receptor is an adult who received the AZD1222 COVID-19 vaccine. The starting material was peripheral blood, obtained 28 days after the second AZD1222 dose.

This CDR3 reads CAWVREAPGSYTF. The CDR3 DNA reads TGTGCCTGGGTCAGGGAAGCCCCCGGGAGCTACACCTTC. The chain combines TRBV30 with TRBJ1-2; D possibly corresponds to TRBD1 (5 bases). V gave up 5 bases and J gave up 9 bases, with 19 bases separating them. Germline lookup yields CDR1 GTSNPN and CDR2 SVGIG (reference sequence). The CDR3 covers 13 residues.